This entry describes one T cell receptor beta chain. Use of 60 Vbeta and 13 Jbeta primers characterized the PCR. Clones were read by immunoSEQ multiplex PCR, and TCRdb kept only the in-frame ones, dropping some. This table holds about 160,000 clones, about 80% found once. This entry comes from a study of cytomegalovirus exposure and HLA in healthy donors. The CDR3 runs 15 residues. CDR1 is SQVTM, CDR2 ANQGSEA, per germline. Trimming took off 4 bases at V and 5 bases at J, with 21 bases between the two ends. The V gene is TRBV29-1, the J gene TRBJ2-7, with a tentative D call TRBD2 (6 bases). Input material: PBMCs. This TCR was sampled from a man aged 25-45 years in good health and CMV-seronegative. CDR3 coding DNA: TGCAGCGTTGGTTTTTTTAGCGGCAGATCCCACGAGCAGTACTTC. This gives the protein CSVGFFSGRSHEQYF.